Detailed here is one T cell receptor beta chain. The record originates from a study of shared clonotypes between healthy human individuals. Assay: immunoSEQ multiplex PCR; the TCRdb copy retains only in-frame clones and omits some. The table records 450,000 to 700,000 clones, 95% of them present only once. The trim removed 5 bases at V and 9 bases at J, leaving 13 bases unmatched. The CDR3 is 16 amino acids. The germline gives CDR1 MDHEN, CDR2 SYDVKM. CD45RO-negative, CCR7-selected cells formed the naive CD8 fraction, which excluded terminally differentiated effector memory CD45RA+ cells. The sequencing input was naive CD8+ T cells sorted from blood. V and J are TRBV28 and TRBJ2-1, with 10 bases identical to TRBD2. This clonotype was obtained from a woman younger than 45 in good health. CDR3 loop: CASSPRLSGREVEQFF. The CDR3 DNA sequence: TGTGCCAGCAGTCCCCGACTGAGCGGGAGGGAGGTTGAGCAGTTCTTC. The full variable domain, completed using reference TRBV28 and TRBJ2-1, is DVKVTQSSRYLVKRTGEKVFLECVQDMDHENMFWYRQDPGLGLRLIYFSYDVKMKEKGDIPEGYSVSREKKERFSLILESASTNQTSMYLCASSPRLSGREVEQFFGPGTRLTVL.